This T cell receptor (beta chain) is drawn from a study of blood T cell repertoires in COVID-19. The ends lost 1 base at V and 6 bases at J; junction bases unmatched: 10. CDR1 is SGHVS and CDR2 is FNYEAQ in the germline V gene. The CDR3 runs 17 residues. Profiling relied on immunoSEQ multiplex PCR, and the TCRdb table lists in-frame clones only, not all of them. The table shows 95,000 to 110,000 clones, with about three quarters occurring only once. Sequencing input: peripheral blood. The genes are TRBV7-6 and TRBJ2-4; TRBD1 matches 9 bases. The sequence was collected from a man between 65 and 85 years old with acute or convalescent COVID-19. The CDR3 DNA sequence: TGTGCCAGCAGCTTAGAGGGGGGACAGGGACGTATAAACATTCAGTACTTC. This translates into CASSLEGGQGRINIQYF. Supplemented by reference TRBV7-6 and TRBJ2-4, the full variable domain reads GAGVSQSPRYKVTKRGQDVALRCDPISGHVSLYWYRQALGQGPEFLTYFNYEAQQDKSGLPNDRFSAERPEGSISTLTIQRTEQRDSAMYRCASSLEGGQGRINIQYFGAGTRLSVL.